One sample yielded the 28 T cell receptor beta chains listed below, sequenced in a study of tumor T cells in aggressive B-cell lymphoma. Clones were sequenced by immunoSEQ multiplex PCR, and TCRdb holds only the in-frame ones, with some missing. Of 4,000 to 6,000 clones listed, approximately 94% are singletons. The sample comprised tumor tissue. These receptors were taken from an adult with diffuse large B cell lymphoma.

The chain is built from TRBV19 and TRBJ2-5, with a possible D match to TRBD1 (5 bases). V was shortened by 7 bases and J by 3 bases, with 9 bases between the two germline ends. CDR1 is LNHDA, CDR2 SQIVND, per germline (reference sequence). The CDR3 has 12 residues. CDR3 sequence: CASMTAEETQYF. DNA of the CDR3: TGTGCCAGTATGACAGCTGAAGAGACCCAGTACTTC. The whole variable domain, remainder taken from reference TRBV19 and TRBJ2-5, is DGGITQSPKYLFRKEGQNVTLSCEQNLNHDAMYWYRQDPGQGLRLIYYSQIVNDFQKGDIAEGYSVSREKKESFPLTVTSAQKNPTAFYLCASMTAEETQYFGPGTRLLVL.

This chain links TRBV4-2 with TRBJ1-5; D possibly corresponds to TRBD1 (5 bases). V shed 6 bases and J shed 0 bases, with 21 bases lying between them. The germline V gene has CDR1 LGHNA and CDR2 YNFKEQ. The CDR3 is made up of 18 amino acids. The CDR3 loop is CASSQSRDFPLSNQPQHF. CDR3 nucleotides: TGTGCCAGCAGTCAGAGCAGGGACTTCCCCCTTAGCAATCAGCCCCAGCATTTT.

The chain combines TRBV6-6 with TRBJ2-3; TRBD2 is a possible D gene (5 bases). This CDR3 is built from 14 residues. Germline V CDR1 and CDR2: MNHNY, SVGAGI (reference sequence). V was cut by 6 bases and J by 2 bases, with 12 bases left in between. The CDR3 DNA reads TGTGCCAGCAGCCTAGCTAGCCTCACAGATACGCAGTATTTT. The encoded protein is CASSLASLTDTQYF.

The rearrangement links TRBV19 to TRBJ2-1; TRBD2 matches at 12 bases. Germline V gene sequence: CDR1 LNHDA, CDR2 SQIVND (reference sequence). V was pared by 7 bases and J by 4 bases, with 5 bases of the junction left unmatched. The CDR3 sequence is 15 residues long. CDR3 residues: CASTPLAGGYNEQFF. CDR3 DNA sequence: TGTGCCAGTACCCCACTAGCGGGAGGTTACAATGAGCAGTTCTTC.

This CDR3 reads CASSPRAVSTEAFF. CDR3 nucleotide sequence: TGTGCCAGCAGTCCCAGGGCCGTAAGCACCGAAGCTTTCTTT. This chain joins TRBV28 and TRBJ1-1; tentative D call: TRBD1 (5 bases). Germline V gene lookup returns CDR1 MDHEN and CDR2 SYDVKM. This CDR3 has 14 amino acids. The V end was cut by 5 bases, the J end by 8 bases, with 18 bases between.

This chain uses TRBV7-9 with TRBJ1-2, with a tentative D call TRBD1 (5 bases). V dropped 8 bases and J dropped 3 bases, with 13 bases sitting between them. The CDR3 covers 13 residues. Germline V lookup: CDR1 SEHNR, CDR2 FQNEAQ (reference sequence). The CDR3 loop is CASGQGGYYGYTF. In DNA form, the CDR3 reads TGTGCCAGCGGGCAGGGAGGTTACTATGGCTACACCTTC.

V gene TRBV5-6 combines with J gene TRBJ1-3, with 7 bases fitting TRBD1. The V gene's germline CDR1 is SGHDT and CDR2 YYEEEE. There are 17 residues in the CDR3. V shed 4 bases and J 1 base; nucleotides not matched to a gene: 11. CDR3 bases: TGTGCCAGCAGCGCAAGGGACAGTTTATCGTCTGGAAACACCATATATTTT. It specifies CASSARDSLSSGNTIYF.

The chain recombines TRBV19 with TRBJ1-1; no firm D call. The length of the CDR3 is 13 residues. Germline V lookup: CDR1 LNHDA, CDR2 SQIVND (reference sequence). V gave up 7 bases and J gave up 5 bases, with 14 bases separating them. Here the CDR3 reads CASTNLGETEAFF. CDR3 coding DNA: TGTGCCAGTACCAACCTCGGGGAGACTGAAGCTTTCTTT.

The V and J genes are TRBV5-5 and TRBJ2-1; TRBD2 matches at 7 bases. CDR1 and CDR2 (germline): SGHKS, YYEKEE (reference sequence). V was pared by 2 bases and J by 5 bases, with 4 bases of the junction left unmatched. CDR3 length: 14 amino acids. For the CDR3, the DNA is TGTGCCAGCAGCTTTAGCGGGTTTGACAATGAGCAGTTCTTC. Its translation: CASSFSGFDNEQFF.

The chain links TRBV14 to TRBJ2-5; D possibly corresponds to TRBD2 (8 bases). This CDR3 spans 17 amino acids. The ends were cut back, 0 bases at V and 0 bases at J, with 14 bases in the middle. CDR1 is SGHDN and CDR2 is FVKESK in the germline V gene. CDR3 DNA sequence: TGTGCCAGCAGCCAAGAAGTAGCGGGACAGTACCAAGAGACCCAGTACTTC. Translating it yields CASSQEVAGQYQETQYF.

The CDR3 nucleotides are TGTGCCAGCAGTGACCCCGGACAGGGATCGCAGTATTTT. Its protein product is CASSDPGQGSQYF. The chain joins TRBV2 to TRBJ2-3; TRBD1 matches at 8 bases. The V gene end was trimmed by 3 bases and the J gene end by 10 bases; junction bases not matched to a gene: 6. The CDR3 spans 13 residues. CDR1 SNHLY and CDR2 FYNNEI come from the germline V gene.

The chain employs TRBV5-1 and TRBJ1-6, with TRBD1 matching over 7 bases. V lost 1 base, J lost 9 bases, and 13 bases stayed unmatched. CDR1 SGHRS and CDR2 YFSETQ come from the germline V gene. CDR3 length: 17 residues. CDR3 loop: CASSLNPPGGVGSPLHF. The CDR3 bases are TGCGCCAGCAGCTTGAACCCTCCAGGGGGTGTAGGTTCACCCCTCCACTTT.

CDR3 loop: CASTSGGADTEAFF. CDR3 bases: TGTGCCAGCACTTCAGGGGGCGCAGACACTGAAGCTTTCTTT. The rearrangement links TRBV6-1 to TRBJ1-1, with 8 bases that match TRBD1. Germline V gives CDR1 MNHNS, CDR2 SASEGT. The CDR3 runs to 14 residues. J lost 3 bases, V lost 7 bases, and 7 bases had no gene match.

The chain carries TRBV7-9 and TRBJ2-3; D remains unclear. Per the germline V gene, CDR1 is SEHNR and CDR2 is FQNEAQ (reference sequence). V gave up 5 bases and J gave up 0 bases, with 3 bases separating them. The CDR3 sequence is 12 residues long. CDR3 protein: CASSQSTDTQYF. The CDR3 DNA follows: TGTGCCAGCAGCCAGAGCACAGATACGCAGTATTTT.

V gene TRBV9 combines with J gene TRBJ2-5, with TRBD2 identical over 8 bases. Germline V gene lookup returns CDR1 SGDLS and CDR2 YYNGEE. This CDR3 region has 16 residues. V trimming: 1 base; J trimming: 4 bases; junction bases outside the gene matches: 9. The CDR3 loop is CASSVKAGEGGETQYF. The CDR3 DNA sequence: TGTGCCAGCAGCGTAAAAGCGGGGGAGGGGGGAGAGACCCAGTACTTC.

The rearrangement links TRBV10-3 to TRBJ2-3; unclear D gene. V dropped 2 bases and J dropped 4 bases, with 16 bases sitting between them. The CDR3 has 16 amino acids. Germline values: CDR1 ENHRY, CDR2 SYGVKD. CDR3 sequence (DNA): TGTGCCATCAGTGAGCGGGTTCCGTCCCCCGCAGATACGCAGTATTTT. Residues: CAISERVPSPADTQYF.

V is TRBV6-5 and J is TRBJ2-7, with 10 bases aligning to TRBD2. Germline values: CDR1 MNHEY, CDR2 SVGAGI. This CDR3 has 15 amino acids. V dropped 5 bases and J dropped 0; count of bases not matched to a gene: 4. The DNA for the CDR3 is TGTGCCAGCAGTAGCGGGGGGGAAAGCTCCTACGAGCAGTACTTC. This encodes CASSSGGESSYEQYF.

This chain's CDR3 is CASRATSLSNSYNEQFF. In DNA form, the CDR3 reads TGTGCCAGCAGAGCGACTAGTCTCTCGAACTCCTACAATGAGCAGTTCTTC. The chain has TRBV7-2 and TRBJ2-1, with D possibly TRBD2 on 6 matching bases. Germline V gene sequence: CDR1 SGHTA, CDR2 FQGNSA. The CDR3 length is 17 residues. V was cut by 6 bases and J by 0 bases, with 18 bases left in between.

The chain couples TRBV11-1 to TRBJ2-1, with D maybe TRBD2 (6 bases). Trimming cost V 1 base and J 0 bases, with 10 bases left between them. The CDR3 sequence is 16 residues long. Germline CDR1 SGHAT, CDR2 FQDESV (reference sequence). CDR3 loop: CASSLGGASSYNEQFF. CDR3 nucleotides: TGTGCCAGCAGCTTAGGCGGGGCCAGCTCCTACAATGAGCAGTTCTTC.

The chain couples TRBV7-8 to TRBJ2-7; tentative D call: TRBD1 (5 bases). The CDR3 is 14 amino acids. The germline V gene encodes CDR1 SGHVS and CDR2 FQNEAQ. V shed 1 base and J shed 1 base, with 8 bases lying between them. Written as DNA, the CDR3 is TGTGCCAGCAGCTTAGAAAAGGGGTCCTACGAGCAGTACTTC. This encodes CASSLEKGSYEQYF.

The chain recombines TRBV30 with TRBJ1-5, with TRBD1 identical over 8 bases. Losses at the gene ends were 2 bases for V and 1 base for J; bases not matched to a gene: 4. Germline loops: CDR1 GTSNPN, CDR2 SVGIG (reference sequence). This CDR3 is built from 15 residues. The CDR3 spells CAWSTGGTSNQPQHF. CDR3 coding DNA: TGTGCCTGGAGTACAGGGGGAACGAGCAATCAGCCCCAGCATTTT.

The V and J genes are TRBV27 and TRBJ2-7; 9 bases align to TRBD2. The V gene end was trimmed by 5 bases and the J gene end by 3 bases; junction bases not matched to a gene: 2. This CDR3 has 13 residues. Germline-derived CDR1 and CDR2 are MNHEY and SMNVEV (reference sequence). CDR3 in amino acids: CASSKTSGYEQYF. DNA for the CDR3: TGTGCCAGCAGTAAGACTAGCGGCTACGAGCAGTACTTC.

The chain employs TRBV5-1 and TRBJ2-3; TRBD2 matches 15 bases. Germline V gives CDR1 SGHRS, CDR2 YFSETQ. The CDR3 covers 16 residues. V lost 4 bases, J lost 3 bases, and 3 bases stayed unmatched. CDR3 residues: CASSPGLAGGTDTQYF. CDR3 sequence (DNA): TGCGCCAGCAGCCCAGGACTAGCGGGAGGGACAGATACGCAGTATTTT. Complete variable domain (other parts from reference TRBV5-1 and TRBJ2-3): KAGVTQTPRYLIKTRGQQVTLSCSPISGHRSVSWYQQTPGQGLQFLFEYFSETQRNKGNFPGRFSGRQFSNSRSEMNVSTLELGDSALYLCASSPGLAGGTDTQYFGPGTRLTVL.

The chain recombines TRBV6-6 with TRBJ2-1; 11 nucleotides line up with TRBD2. The CDR3 contains 12 residues. J lost 15 bases, V lost 6 bases, and 7 bases had no gene match. Germline CDR1 reads MNHNY; CDR2 reads SVGAGI (reference sequence). The CDR3 here is CASSPGLAGGFF. The CDR3 coding sequence is TGTGCCAGCAGCCCGGGCCTAGCGGGGGGGTTCTTC.

CDR3 protein: CASGTGVSGYTF. The DNA of the CDR3 is TGTGCCAGTGGAACAGGGGTTAGTGGCTACACCTTC. The rearrangement joins TRBV19 to TRBJ1-2, with 7 bases aligning to TRBD1. CDR1 is LNHDA and CDR2 is SQIVND in the germline V gene (reference sequence). The V segment lost 8 bases and the J segment 7 bases; nucleotides outside the gene matches: 7. The CDR3 length is 12 residues.

This chain connects TRBV11-3 to TRBJ2-5; 10 bases match TRBD2. The CDR3 has 16 residues. Germline trimming cut 5 bases from V and 4 bases from J; bases unmatched to any gene: 10. Germline V gene sequence: CDR1 SGHNT, CDR2 YENEEA. The CDR3, as DNA: TGTGCCAGCAGCCTACGAGAGCGGGAGGGCCCAGAGACCCAGTACTTC. It yields the protein CASSLREREGPETQYF.

The V gene is TRBV28, the J gene TRBJ2-7, with TRBD2 identical over 9 bases. V dropped 10 bases and J dropped 4; count of bases not matched to a gene: 11. This CDR3 is built from 14 residues. Germline values: CDR1 MDHEN, CDR2 SYDVKM. The DNA for the CDR3 is TGTGCCACCCTGCGGACTAGCGATTATTACGAGCAGTACTTC. Protein: CATLRTSDYYEQYF.

V is TRBV19 and J is TRBJ2-7; 13 bases map to TRBD2. Germline V gives CDR1 LNHDA, CDR2 SQIVND (reference sequence). V shed 6 bases and J 6 bases; nucleotides not matched to a gene: 5. The CDR3 covers 14 residues. In DNA form, the CDR3 reads TGTGCCAGTAGGACCGGGACTAGCGGGACCGAGCAGTACTTC. Translation gives CASRTGTSGTEQYF.